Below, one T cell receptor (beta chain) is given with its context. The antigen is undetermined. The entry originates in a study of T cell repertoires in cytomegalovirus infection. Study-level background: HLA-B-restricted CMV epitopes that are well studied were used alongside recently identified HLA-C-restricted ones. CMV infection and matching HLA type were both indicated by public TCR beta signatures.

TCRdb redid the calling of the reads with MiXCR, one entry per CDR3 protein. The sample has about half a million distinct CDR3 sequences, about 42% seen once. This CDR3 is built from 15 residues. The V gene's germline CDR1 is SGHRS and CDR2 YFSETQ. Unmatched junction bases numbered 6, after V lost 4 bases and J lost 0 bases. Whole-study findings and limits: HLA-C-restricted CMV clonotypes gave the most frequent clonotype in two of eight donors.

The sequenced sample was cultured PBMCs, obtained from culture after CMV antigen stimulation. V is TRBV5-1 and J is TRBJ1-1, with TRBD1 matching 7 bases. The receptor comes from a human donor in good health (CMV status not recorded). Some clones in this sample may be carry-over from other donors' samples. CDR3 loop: CASSPGQALNTEAFF. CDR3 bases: TGCGCCAGCAGCCCAGGACAGGCCCTGAACACTGAAGCTTTCTTT. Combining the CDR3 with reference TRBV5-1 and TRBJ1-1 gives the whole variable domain KAGVTQTPRYLIKTRGQQVTLSCSPISGHRSVSWYQQTPGQGLQFLFEYFSETQRNKGNFPGRFSGRQFSNSRSEMNVSTLELGDSALYLCASSPGQALNTEAFFGQGTRLTVV.